The present T cell receptor beta chain was sequenced within a study of blood T cell repertoires in COVID-19. As for the study in general: COVID-19 samples, acute and convalescent, were from the United States, Italy and Spain. Nucleic acid was either cDNA or gDNA, and it came from T cells, B-cell-depleted T cells, or PBMCs.

Original methodology: Estimation of nucleated cell counts was performed using reference gene primer amplification. This table comes from immunoSEQ multiplex PCR, and its TCRdb copy is limited to in-frame clones, with some not included. The DNA was the basis for D and trimming; V, J and clone size are from that table. Of about 35,000 clones detected, around 83% appear once; the ten largest clones hold 44%. Germline CDR1 MNHEY, CDR2 SVGAGI. The CDR3 runs 13 residues. The V end was cut by 6 bases, the J end by 6 bases, with 14 bases between. Sequences were obtained from peripheral blood. This rearrangement joins TRBV6-5 to TRBJ1-2; a possible D gene is TRBD1 (6 bases). The TCR comes from a man in his sixties with active or convalescent COVID-19. Here the CDR3 reads CASSRGGWDGYTF. The CDR3 bases are TGTGCCAGCAGCAGGGGCGGATGGGATGGCTACACCTTC.